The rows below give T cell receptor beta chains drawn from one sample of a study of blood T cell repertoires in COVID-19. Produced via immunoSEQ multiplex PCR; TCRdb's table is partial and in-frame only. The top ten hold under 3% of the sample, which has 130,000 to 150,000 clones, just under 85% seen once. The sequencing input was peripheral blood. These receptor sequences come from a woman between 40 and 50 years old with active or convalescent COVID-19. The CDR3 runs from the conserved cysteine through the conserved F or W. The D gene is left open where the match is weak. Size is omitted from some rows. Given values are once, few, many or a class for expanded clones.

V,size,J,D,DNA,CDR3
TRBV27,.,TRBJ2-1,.,TGTGCCAGCAGTAAACTAGGCCCGAGTCACAATGAGCAGTTCTTC,CASSKLGPSHNEQFF
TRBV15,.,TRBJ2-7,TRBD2,TGTGCCACCAGCCCAAGCGGGGACTCCTACGAGCAGTACTTC,CATSPSGDSYEQYF
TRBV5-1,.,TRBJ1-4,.,TGCGCCAGCAGTCCCGCGCGTAGTGATGAAAAACTGTTTTTT,CASSPARSDEKLFF
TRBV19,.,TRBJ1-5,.,TGTGCCAGTAGTATACCCGTCCGTCGCAATCAGCCCCAGCATTTT,CASSIPVRRNQPQHF
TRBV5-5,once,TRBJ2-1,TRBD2,TGTGCCAGCAGCCCCGGACTAGCGGGGTCCTACAATGAGCAGTTCTTC,CASSPGLAGSYNEQFF
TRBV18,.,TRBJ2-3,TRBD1,TGTGCCAGCTCACCATCGACAGGGGGCAGGACAGATACGCAGTATTTT,CASSPSTGGRTDTQYF
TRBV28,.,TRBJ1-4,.,TGTGCCAGCAGTTGGGGGGGCAGGGCTAATGAAAAACTGTTTTTT,CASSWGGRANEKLFF
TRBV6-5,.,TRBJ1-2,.,TGTGCCAGCGGCGGAGGCAGTAACTATGGCTACACCTTC,CASGGGSNYGYTF
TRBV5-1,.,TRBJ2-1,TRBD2,TGCGCCAGCAGCCCTACTAGCGGGAGGATAGATGAGCAGTTCTTC,CASSPTSGRIDEQFF
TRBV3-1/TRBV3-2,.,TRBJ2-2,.,TGTGCCAGCAGCCAAGTCCGTAACGGGTTCCAGAACACCGGGGAGCTGTTTTTT,CASSQVRNGFQNTGELFF
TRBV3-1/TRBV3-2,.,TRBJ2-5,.,TGTGCCAGCAGCTTGACGGTAGCCCAAGAGACCCAGTACTTC,CASSLTVAQETQYF
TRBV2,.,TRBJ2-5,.,TGTGCCAGCAACGAGGGCCGGGAGACCCAGTACTTC,CASNEGRETQYF
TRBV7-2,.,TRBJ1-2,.,TGTGCCAGCAGCTTCGGTTATGGCTACACCTTC,CASSFGYGYTF
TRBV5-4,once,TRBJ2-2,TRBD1,TGTGCCAGCAGCTTGGCGGGGACAGTCACCGGGGAGCTGTTTTTT,CASSLAGTVTGELFF
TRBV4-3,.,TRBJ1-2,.,TGCGCCAGCAGCCCCGAATCGGGGGTAAGGGGCTACACCTTC,CASSPESGVRGYTF
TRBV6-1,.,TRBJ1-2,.,TGTGCCAGCAGTGAAGTACAGACCCATGGCTACACCTTC,CASSEVQTHGYTF
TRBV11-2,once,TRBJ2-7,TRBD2,TGTGCCAGCAGCTTAGTCAGACTAGCAGACGAGCAGTACTTC,CASSLVRLADEQYF
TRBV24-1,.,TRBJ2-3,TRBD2,TGTGCCACCAGTGATTTCACTACTAGCGGGAGGCACGGGGATACGCAGTATTTT,CATSDFTTSGRHGDTQYF
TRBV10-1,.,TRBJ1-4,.,TGCGCCAGCACCCCTCCAGCGGGTGGATGGACTAATGAAAAACTGTTTTTT,CASTPPAGGWTNEKLFF
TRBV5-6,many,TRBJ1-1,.,TGTGCCAGCAGCTTCAACAGGCAGGGAGCTTTCTTT,CASSFNRQGAFF
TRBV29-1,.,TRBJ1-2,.,TGCAGCGTTGCAACAGGGCCCAACTATGGCTACACCTTC,CSVATGPNYGYTF
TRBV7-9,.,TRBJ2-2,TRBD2,TGTGCCAGCGTCCGCGATTTGGGACTAGAAGTACCCGGGGAGCTGTTTTTT,CASVRDLGLEVPGELFF
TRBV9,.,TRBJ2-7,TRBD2,TGTGCCAGCAGCGTAGGACTACTAGCGGGAGGAGCCTACGAGCAGTACTTC,CASSVGLLAGGAYEQYF
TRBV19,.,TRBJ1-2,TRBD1,TGTGCCAGCTTACCCAGGGGGGAAAACTATGGCTACACCTTC,CASLPRGENYGYTF
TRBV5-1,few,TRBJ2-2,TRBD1,TGCGCCAGCACCTCTACCGGACAGGGATGGACCGGGGAGCTGTTTTTT,CASTSTGQGWTGELFF